The present T cell receptor (beta chain) was sequenced within a study of shared clonotypes between healthy human individuals (dated by TCRdb to about 2020). Looking at the study overall: Three men and two women, aged 18 to 49 years, made up the cohort. Per donor, leukapheresis produced somewhere between about 0.85 and 8.9 billion PBMCs. To estimate repertoire size and how much clonotype sharing occurs between individuals, the study deeply sequenced the blood TCR repertoires of about 5 healthy adults. To increase sequencing depth and limit assay-specific biases, TCR repertoire library preparation and sequencing were carried out by different laboratories using diverse techniques. For each donor, three plates each were used for CD4 naive and CD4 memory, two plates were used for CD8 naive, and one plate was used for CD8 memory.

What the study reported, not specific to this receptor: Pairwise subsampling indicated that sequencing depth was expected to affect the degree of clonotype sharing among donors. Sampling was restricted to blood, and TCR repertoires in tissues likely differ from the TCR repertoires found in blood. Higher generation probabilities were observed for clonotypes shared by all four sorted-subset donors than for non-shared clonotypes. Even with the large sequencing depth, rarefaction of the sorted-subset datasets indicated that sequencing was incomplete. Because the study included only a small number of donors, the genetic and exposure-history diversity represented was limited. Across a few donors, 4.5% to 6.5% of naive CD4, 3.5% of naive CD8, approximately 2.5% of memory CD4, and 0.4% of memory CD8 clonotypes were shared. Naive subsets generally had larger estimated clonotype richness than memory subsets did.

Regarding this clone: It lacks a known antigen. The input lacks base qualities; no much larger clone sits a single base away.

Relative to germline, V is missing 2 bases and J is missing 4 bases, with 10 bases of the junction outside any gene match. The CDR3, cysteine through phenylalanine, is 18 amino acids long. Of all the DNA, just the CDR3 is kept, 54 bases in frame from base 1. Taken from the germline V gene (reference sequence), the CDR1 and CDR2 loops are SGHNT and YYREEE. TCR CDR3 regions were amplified from genomic DNA by multiplex PCR using the deep immunoSEQ assay. For each cell subset, the extracted genomic DNA was distributed evenly across all wells of several immunoSEQ 96-well plates, and each plate served as one replicate. For sorted subsets, around 0.2 ug of genomic DNA, equivalent to some 33,000 T cell genomes, went into each replicate PCR. Purified libraries were measured with a Qubit 3.0 fluorometer, size-checked on a Bioanalyzer 2100, and measured again with the KAPA Library Quantification kit. Every immunoSEQ 96-well plate was sequenced on a dedicated single-read 150-cycle Illumina NextSeq 550 flow cell. Under the source paper's analysis protocol: Because only junctional sequences without quality scores were contained in the immunoSEQ output, filtering matching that applied to full-length reads could not be performed. Sequences were annotated with PyIR, a Python wrapper for IgBLAST v1.9, using IMGT germline references to assign V/J genes and CDR3. Reads were filtered out if the reads had weak V/J assignments (E-value above 1e-6), no CDR3, stop codons, out-of-frame junctions, or ambiguous translated residues. V3J clonotypes were defined by identical inferred V gene, J gene, and CDR3 amino acid sequence. To compute the percentage overlap between repertoires, the number of shared unique clonotypes was divided by the size of the smaller repertoire. Repertoire richness was assessed with RTK rarefaction, the Chao1 estimator, and Recon v2.1 estimates of unobserved clonotypes. Generation probabilities for all TCRbeta clonotypes obtained by the gDNA method from a few donors were computed using OLGA. TCRdb holds this immuneACCESS table with in-frame rearrangements only. Some clones are missing; in checked studies, unresolved V genes explain under half, and the rest has no known cause. The DNA gave D and trimming, while V, J and clone size come from that table. The sample includes about 2,200,000 clones, with about 93% observed a single time. More than 1.5% of the sample goes to the ten largest clones.

CD8 naive samples were CD45RO-negative cells positively selected for CCR7, giving a CD45RA+CCR7+ population that excluded TemRA cells. The donors were healthy, HIV-negative adults who had no recently reported acute infections or vaccinations. Every donor was a Caucasian adult residing in Nashville, Tennessee, USA. Blood was collected by leukapheresis, and PBMCs were isolated by Ficoll-Histopaque density gradient centrifugation and then cryopreserved in liquid nitrogen vapor phase. Analytical flow cytometry was used to check the purity and quantity of each magnetically sorted T cell population. Each sorted fraction had its genomic DNA isolated and then quantified by UV absorbance on a Nanodrop 2000c.

The clonotype comes from a man younger than 30 in good health. Some clones in this sample may be carry-over from other donors' samples. The V and J segments used are TRBV5-4 and TRBJ2-6; 9 central nucleotides agree with TRBD1. The sample comprised naive CD8+ T cells from PBMCs. Read against the paper, the sample's cell subset or site label means: CD45RA+CCR7+. The CDR3 in this case is CASSLQGALILGANVLTF. The bases read TGTGCCAGCAGCTTACAGGGGGCTCTAATTCTCGGGGCCAACGTCCTGACTTTC. This CDR3, with the reference TRBV5-4 and TRBJ2-6 proteins standing in past its ends, gives the full variable domain ETGVTQSPTHLIKTRGQQVTLRCSSQSGHNTVSWYQQALGQGPQFIFQYYREEENGRGNFPPRFSGLQFPNYSSELNVNALELDDSALYLCASSLQGALILGANVLTFGAGSRLTVL.